This T cell receptor beta chain was sequenced for a study of PD-L1 blockade in urothelial cancer. Time point defined: pretreatment peripheral blood. Peripheral blood mononuclear cells were collected from every patient before and during treatment, yielding between 1 and 8 samples per patient. Assay used: immunoSEQ multiplex PCR; TCRdb lists only in-frame clones, some missing. The data hold about 63,000 clones, with 81% observed a single time. Germline values: CDR1 LNHDA, CDR2 SQIVND (reference sequence). V lost 5 bases and J lost 7; bases outside the gene matches: 10. The CDR3 is 15 residues long. The material sequenced was PBMCs, taken around atezolizumab (anti-PD-L1) treatment. The rearrangement uses TRBV19 and TRBJ1-5, with 8 bases matching TRBD1. This clonotype was obtained from a man between 70 and 80 years old with urothelial cancer. CDR3 loop: CASSDSQGAGQPQHF. The CDR3 coding sequence is TGTGCCAGTAGTGATAGCCAGGGGGCAGGACAGCCCCAGCATTTT.